This TCR beta chain was observed in a study of cytomegalovirus exposure and HLA in healthy donors. Study information: Later, an analysis reported that the 130 or so validation repertoires had used the same platform as the approximately 630 first-cohort repertoires. The study, taken as a whole, reports: The authors enumerated 150 to 200 TCR beta chains as linked to cytomegalovirus. Rarity held for most TCR sequences, but there were some public TCRs that occurred in many donors. Confirmation in vitro established that a few CMV-associated chains were specific for CMV antigens.

V lost 5 bases and J lost 1, with 8 bases in between. Per the germline V gene, CDR1 is PRHDT and CDR2 is FYEKMQ (reference sequence). This CDR3 is built from 13 residues. Comments on this clone: Its antigen is undetermined.

Here immunoSEQ multiplex PCR was the method, and the copy in TCRdb shows in-frame clones only, minus some. Of approximately 98,000 clones listed, 70% to 90% are singletons. This sequence originates from a woman younger than 35 in good health and CMV-seronegative. Sequencing used PBMCs. The chain carries TRBV13 and TRBJ1-1; possibly TRBD1 for D (6 bases). CDR3 in DNA: TGTGCCAGCAGCCCCAGGGGGAACACTGAAGCTTTCTTT. Residues: CASSPRGNTEAFF.